Sequencing of this TCR beta chain was carried out in a study of shared clonotypes between healthy human individuals (dated by TCRdb to the early 2020s). Regarding the complete study: The cohort included a few men and a couple of women between 18 and 49 years of age. For each donor, CD4 naive and CD4 memory were each run on three plates, CD8 naive on two plates, and CD8 memory on one plate. To estimate repertoire size and how much clonotypes are shared between individuals, the study performed deep sequencing of blood TCR repertoires from five healthy adults. Libraries were prepared and TCR repertoires were sequenced by different laboratories using diverse techniques, in order to increase sequencing depth and limit assay-specific biases. Leukapheresis yielded between about 0.9 and 9.5 billion PBMCs per donor. Study-wide conclusions, independent of this receptor: Clonotypes shared by all four sorted-subset donors showed higher generation probabilities than non-shared clonotypes. The small number of donors limited the genetic and exposure-history diversity represented. Pairwise subsampling indicated that sequencing depth was expected to affect the degree of clonotype sharing among donors. Even with the large sequencing depth, rarefaction of the sorted-subset datasets indicated that sequencing was incomplete. Across a handful of donors, about 5% of naive CD4, approximately 3.6% of naive CD8, 2.3% of memory CD4, and roughly 0.41% of memory CD8 clonotypes were shared. Sampling was restricted to blood, and TCR repertoires in tissue are likely to differ from TCR repertoires in blood. Naive subsets generally had larger estimated clonotype richness than memory subsets.

V and J are trimmed by 4 bases and 7 bases, and the gene matches miss 2 bases of the junction. CDR1 and CDR2, per the germline V gene, are SGHVS and FQNEAQ. Spanning cysteine to phenylalanine, the CDR3 consists of 14 amino acids. Only the CDR3 DNA is retained, 42 bases long and in frame from the first base. For the CD8 naive samples, CD45RO-negative cells were positively selected for CCR7, yielding a CD45RA+CCR7+ population from which TemRA cells were excluded. The donors were healthy, HIV-negative adults who had no recently reported acute infections or vaccinations. Every donor was a Caucasian adult residing in Nashville, Tennessee, USA. Blood was obtained by leukapheresis, after which PBMCs were separated by Ficoll-Histopaque density gradient centrifugation and cryopreserved in liquid nitrogen vapor phase. Purity and quantity of every magnetically sorted T cell population were checked by analytical flow cytometry. Genomic DNA was isolated from each sorted fraction and quantified by UV absorbance on a Nanodrop 2000c.

For this clone: The specificity of this receptor is unknown. No much larger clone is present one base from it, and per-base qualities are unavailable.

TCR CDR3 regions were amplified from genomic DNA by multiplex PCR using the deep immunoSEQ assay. Extracted genomic DNA from each cell subset was distributed evenly across all wells of several immunoSEQ 96-well plates, and each plate was treated as a replicate. For sorted subsets, roughly 200 ng genomic DNA, equal to about 30,000 T cell genomes, was loaded into each replicate PCR. The purified libraries were quantified using a Qubit 3.0 fluorometer, sized with a Bioanalyzer 2100, and then quantified again using the KAPA Library Quantification kit. Every immunoSEQ 96-well plate was sequenced on a separate single-read 150-cycle Illumina NextSeq 550 flow cell. In the paper's pipeline: Because the immunoSEQ output included only junctional sequences and no quality scores, the filtering could not be the same as the filtering used for full-length reads. To assign V/J genes and CDR3, sequences were annotated against IMGT germline references using PyIR, a Python wrapper for IgBLAST v1.9. Reads with weak V/J assignments (E-value above 1e-6), missing CDR3, stop codons, out-of-frame junctions, or ambiguous translated residues were removed. V3J clonotypes were defined by identical inferred V gene, J gene, and CDR3 amino acid sequence. To compute the percentage overlap between repertoires, the number of shared unique clonotypes was divided by the size of the smaller repertoire. Repertoire richness was assessed with RTK rarefaction, the Chao1 estimator, and Recon v2.1 estimates of unobserved clonotypes. For all TCRbeta clonotypes obtained by the gDNA method from four donors, generation probabilities were computed with OLGA. This immuneACCESS table, as held by TCRdb, lists in-frame sequences with V and J called but not all clones. Of the missing ones, under half trace to an unresolved V gene in checked studies; the others have no known cause. V and J calls and clone size are as listed in that table; D and trimming were resolved from the DNA. The sample table contains millions of clones; only one count was recorded for roughly 94% of them. 0.9% to 1.3% of the sample lies in the top ten.

This clonotype was obtained from a man between 18 and 35 years old in good health. The chain was built from TRBV7-8 and TRBJ2-3, and 13 junction bases match TRBD2. Sequencing was performed on naive CD8+ T cells sorted from blood. What the cell subset or site label conveys for this sample: CD45RA+CCR7+. The CDR3 region has the sequence CASSSGTSGNTQYF. The nucleotide sequence reads as follows: TGTGCCAGCAGCTCCGGGACTAGCGGGAATACGCAGTATTTT.